This TCR beta chain was documented in a study of blood T cell repertoires in COVID-19. Whole-study context: The cDNA or gDNA used as material had been derived from T cells, B-cell-depleted T cells, or PBMCs.

Method: immunoSEQ multiplex PCR; TCRdb's copy keeps in-frame clones and lacks some. The table has under 250,000 clones, 70% to 85% seen once. In terms of age and location, participants ranged from roughly 18 to 89 years and lived in about 25 US areas. Sample: PBMCs or T cells enriched from blood (not recorded which). The TCR comes from a woman aged 55-69 years who had recovered from COVID-19.

CDR3 coding DNA: TGTGCCAGCAGCGGAGGACAGGGGCCTAGGGAGACCCAGTACTTC. Its protein is CASSGGQGPRETQYF. This sequence joins TRBV7-2 and TRBJ2-5; the match to TRBD1 covers 9 bases. Germline V lookup: CDR1 SGHTA, CDR2 FQGNSA. There are 15 residues in the CDR3. V trimming: 5 bases; J trimming: 5 bases; junction bases outside the gene matches: 9.